Presented here are 18 T cell receptor beta chains from one specimen sequenced in a study of blood T cell repertoires in COVID-19. Using immunoSEQ multiplex PCR, the repertoire was profiled, and TCRdb retains in-frame clones only, with some absent. This sample yields about 180,000 clones, of which about 83% are seen a single time; roughly 9.1% belongs to the top ten. The material sequenced was PBMCs or T cells enriched from blood (not recorded which). The receptors derive from a woman between 25 and 40 years old who had recovered from COVID-19.

The chain couples TRBV7-9 to TRBJ1-6; D unresolved. Germline CDR1 is SEHNR and CDR2 is FQNEAQ (reference sequence). Trimming removed 5 bases from V and 4 bases from J, with 6 bases in between. The CDR3 length is 13 residues. CDR3 sequence reads: CASSTSYNSPLHF. The DNA of the CDR3 is TGTGCCAGCAGCACCAGTTATAATTCACCCCTCCACTTT. The variable domain in full, completed from reference TRBV7-9 and TRBJ1-6, reads DTGVSQNPRHKITKRGQNVTFRCDPISEHNRLYWYRQTLGQGPEFLTYFQNEAQLEKSRLLSDRFSAERPKGSFSTLEIQRTEQGDSAMYLCASSTSYNSPLHFGNGTRLTVT.

The V and J genes are TRBV4-1 and TRBJ2-7; the D is unclear. Germline lookup yields CDR1 MGHRA and CDR2 YSYEKL. Trimming removed 0 bases from V and 3 bases from J, with 12 bases in between. There are 15 residues in the CDR3. As DNA, the CDR3 is TGCGCCAGCAGCCAAGAATCGGAGACGCACTACGAGCAGTACTTC. Amino acids: CASSQESETHYEQYF.

This chain uses TRBV7-3 with TRBJ2-1, with D perhaps matching TRBD2 (5 bases). Looked up from germline, CDR1 is SGHTA and CDR2 is FQGTGA. There are 15 residues in the CDR3. V gave up 5 bases and J gave up 7 bases, with 18 bases separating them. The CDR3 sequence: CASSPHSGLGNEQFF. The CDR3 DNA is TGTGCCAGCAGCCCCCATTCTGGACTGGGGAATGAGCAGTTCTTC.

The chain employs TRBV5-1 and TRBJ2-7, with D uncertain. V lost 0 bases, J lost 7 bases, and 23 bases lay in between. In germline, CDR1 is SGHRS, CDR2 YFSETQ. The CDR3 covers 17 residues. CDR3 nucleotide sequence: TGCGCCAGCAGCTTGGCCAACGGTGGGCAGCCCTGGGCTGAGCAGTACTTC. Its translation is CASSLANGGQPWAEQYF.

J is TRBJ2-3 and V is TRBV12-3 or TRBV12-4; tentative D call: TRBD1 (6 bases). Trimming left V 6 bases short and J 3 bases short, with 10 bases between. The CDR3 loop spans 13 amino acids. CDR3 region: CASRNRGTDTQYF. The CDR3 DNA is TGTGCCAGCAGGAATAGGGGGACAGATACGCAGTATTTT.

The rearrangement joins TRBV7-9 to TRBJ2-3; 12 bases align to TRBD2. This CDR3 contains 16 residues. J gave up 7 bases and V 5 bases, and 10 bases lay outside the gene matches. CDR1 is SEHNR and CDR2 is FQNEAQ in the germline V gene (reference sequence). For the CDR3, the DNA is TGTGCCAGCAGCCGCCCGACTAGCGGGAGTATACATACGCAGTATTTT. Translated: CASSRPTSGSIHTQYF.

This clone was observed a few times. The chain employs TRBV6-1 and TRBJ2-7; D unclear. The V and J ends lost 0 bases and 2 bases respectively, with 8 bases between them. Germline lookup yields CDR1 MNHNS and CDR2 SASEGT. The CDR3 contains 14 residues. CDR3 coding DNA: TGTGCCAGCAGTGAAGCTCCTTCTCCCTACGAGCAGTACTTC. Its translation is CASSEAPSPYEQYF.

The chain carries TRBV11-3 and TRBJ1-5, with TRBD1 matching 7 bases. Germline CDR1 SGHNT, CDR2 YENEEA. After removal of 0 bases from V and 0 bases from J, the junction contained 14 bases not matched to a gene. This CDR3 contains 20 residues. The CDR3 coding sequence is TGTGCCAGCAGCTTAGAATACGGTTACAGGGGCCCACATAGCAATCAGCCCCAGCATTTT. Its translation: CASSLEYGYRGPHSNQPQHF.

The rearrangement links TRBV3-1 (or the pseudogene TRBV3-2) to TRBJ2-1, with TRBD2 matching over 10 bases. The CDR3 totals 16 residues. Per germline, CDR1 LGHDT and CDR2 YNNKEL (reference sequence). Trimming took 6 bases from V and 2 from J; bases not matched to a gene: 7. The CDR3 loop is CASRSLAGAPYNEQFF. In DNA form, the CDR3 reads TGTGCCAGCAGGTCCCTAGCGGGAGCCCCCTACAATGAGCAGTTCTTC.

This clone was seen a single time. The rearrangement uses TRBV9 and TRBJ1-1, with D unclear. CDR1 and CDR2 (germline): SGDLS, YYNGEE. Trimming removed 6 bases from V and 2 bases from J, with 5 bases in between. The CDR3 loop spans 11 amino acids. CDR3 nucleotides: TGTGCCAGCACCAGTAACACTGAAGCTTTCTTT. As protein: CASTSNTEAFF.

V and J are TRBV12-3 or TRBV12-4 and TRBJ1-5, with D perhaps TRBD1 (5 bases). Trimming took off 1 base at V and 10 bases at J, with 8 bases between the two ends. The length of the CDR3 is 12 residues. For the CDR3, the DNA is TGTGCCAGCAGTTTAGGGGGCCGACCCCAGCATTTT. This codes for CASSLGGRPQHF.

The table lists this clone with a count of one. The rearrangement joins TRBV24-1 to TRBJ2-1; a weak D match, TRBD1 (6 bases). Between the trimmed V and J ends, which lost 4 bases and 4 bases, there was a span of 13 bases. The CDR3 runs to 15 residues. Germline V gives CDR1 KGHDR, CDR2 SFDVKD. CDR3 in amino acids: CATSDTDRPYNEQFF. CDR3 DNA: TGTGCCACCAGTGACACGGACAGACCGTACAATGAGCAGTTCTTC.

The chain recombines TRBV10-3 with TRBJ1-1; D gene unclear. This CDR3 has 16 residues. The ends were cut back, 5 bases at V and 4 bases at J, with 20 bases in the middle. Germline CDR1 ENHRY, CDR2 SYGVKD. For the CDR3, the DNA is TGTGCCATCAGTTACGTGTCGGTTTCCCATGGCACTGAAGCTTTCTTT. It codes for CAISYVSVSHGTEAFF.

This clone was seen only a few times. The chain is built from TRBV7-8 and TRBJ2-1, with TRBD1 as a possible D gene (5 bases). The V end lost 0 bases, the J end lost 13 bases, and 10 bases lay between the germline ends. The germline V gene has CDR1 SGHVS and CDR2 FQNEAQ. The CDR3 has 12 residues. Written as DNA, the CDR3 is TGTGCCAGCAGCTTAGCGCAGGGATCCCAGTTCTTC. This translates into CASSLAQGSQFF.

The rearrangement joins TRBV5-1 to TRBJ1-2, with D possibly matching TRBD1 (5 bases). CDR1 and CDR2 from the germline V gene are SGHRS and YFSETQ. This CDR3 region has 15 residues. V was cut by 1 base and J by 1 base, with 11 bases left in between. CDR3 coding DNA: TGCGCCAGCAGCTTGAGTCCGACAGTTAACTATGGCTACACCTTC. It codes for CASSLSPTVNYGYTF.

The rearrangement uses TRBV6-2 or TRBV6-3 and TRBJ1-1, with TRBD1 matching over 7 bases. CDR1 MNHEY and CDR2 SVGEGT come from the germline V gene. This CDR3 comprises 15 residues. V was clipped by 4 bases and J by 7 bases; unmatched bases: 12. The CDR3 reads CASSSGLGGVGEAFF. In DNA form, the CDR3 reads TGTGCCAGCAGTTCAGGTCTAGGGGGCGTCGGTGAAGCTTTCTTT.

V and J are TRBV15 and TRBJ2-7; TRBD2 aligns across 9 bases. The V segment lost 0 bases and the J segment 9 bases; nucleotides outside the gene matches: 15. The CDR3 totals 17 residues. Germline V gene data show CDR1 as LNHNV and CDR2 as YYDKDF (reference sequence). The chain's CDR3 is CATSRDYNAREGGRQYF. The CDR3 DNA reads as TGTGCCACCAGCAGAGATTATAATGCGCGGGAGGGGGGGCGGCAGTACTTC. The variable domain in full, with the rest retrieved from reference TRBV15 and TRBJ2-7, is DAMVIQNPRYQVTQFGKPVTLSCSQTLNHNVMYWYQQKSSQAPKLLFHYYDKDFNNEADTPDNFQSRRPNTSFCFLDIRSPGLGDTAMYLCATSRDYNAREGGRQYFGPGTRLTVT.

This clone was recorded only once. This CDR3 reads CASSLWASGAYEQYF. CDR3 nucleotide sequence: TGTGCCAGCAGTTTATGGGCTAGCGGCGCCTACGAGCAGTACTTC. The chain combines TRBV28 with TRBJ2-7; 7 positions match TRBD2. The V gene's germline CDR1 is MDHEN and CDR2 SYDVKM. This CDR3 is built from 15 residues. The trim removed 0 bases at V and 2 bases at J, leaving 4 bases unmatched.